This TCR beta chain was observed in a study of T cells in Graves' hyperthyroidism and ophthalmopathy. Looked up from germline, CDR1 is MDHEN and CDR2 is SYDVKM. After removal of 6 bases from V and 5 bases from J, the junction contained 6 bases not matched to a gene. CDR3 size: 14 residues. Amplification targeted TCR beta CDR3 regions from RNA transcripts. HTBI primers were the set used in a first-round RT-PCR of the TCR CDR3. Using its own MiXCR run on the multiplex PCR reads, TCRdb lists one record per CDR3 protein. The sample holds some 690,000 distinct CDR3 sequences, about 18% seen once. This clonotype showed up many times.

The rearrangement links TRBV28 to TRBJ2-1; 8 bases are shared with TRBD2. Input material: blood. The clonotype originates from a man aged 45-65 years with Graves' hyperthyroidism. The CDR3 protein is CASSPSGSHNEQFF. The DNA of the CDR3 is TGTGCCAGCAGCCCCAGCGGGAGCCACAATGAGCAGTTCTTC. The full variable domain, with the rest looked up from reference TRBV28 and TRBJ2-1, is DVKVTQSSRYLVKRTGEKVFLECVQDMDHENMFWYRQDPGLGLRLIYFSYDVKMKEKGDIPEGYSVSREKKERFSLILESASTNQTSMYLCASSPSGSHNEQFFGPGTRLTVL.